Sequencing of this T cell receptor beta chain was carried out in a study of blood T cells in healthy people across ages. Whole-study findings and limits: Underestimates were what the diversity estimates from one million T cells were considered to be. It was the long-lived donors that had more naive CD4+ cells and higher diversity than aged donors.

Sample-barcoded 5' priming and a J-beta primer mix drove a second PCR of roughly 7 to 11 cycles. All cDNA molecules were each tagged by a template-switch adaptor with 12 random nucleotides. TCRdb fed the 5' RACE reads into MiXCR, producing one record per CDR3 protein. The sample records 450,000 to 700,000 distinct CDR3 sequences, approximately 30% being singletons. V shed 3 bases and J 9 bases; nucleotides not matched to a gene: 13. The V gene's germline CDR1 is SGHRS and CDR2 YFSETQ. This CDR3 has 16 residues. On this clonotype itself: As yet, its antigen is unknown.

The chain has TRBV5-1 and TRBJ2-1, with 9 bases aligning to TRBD2. Sequencing was carried out using blood. The source of this sequence is a woman in her 70s in good health. The CDR3 bases are TGCGCCAGCAGCTCCACAATAGCGGGGGCTGGTGGTGAGCAGTTCTTC. Translated, it gives CASSSTIAGAGGEQFF.